The 21 T cell receptor beta chains presented below share a single source sample, sequenced in a study of radiotherapy plus CTLA-4 blockade in lung cancer. The data were produced by immunoSEQ multiplex PCR, yet TCRdb's version contains in-frame clones alone and is incomplete. The sample includes roughly 50,000 clones, roughly four fifths seen only once; the top ten take about 3.3%. The sample here was peripheral blood, taken from a patient treated with radiotherapy plus ipilimumab. The receptors were gathered from a human donor with non-small cell lung cancer who had stable disease on radiotherapy plus ipilimumab.

The V gene is TRBV28, the J gene TRBJ2-4; D might be TRBD2 (6 bases). This CDR3 is 15 amino acids long. Germline CDR1 MDHEN, CDR2 SYDVKM. Trimming left V 2 bases short and J 0 bases short, with 8 bases between. This chain's CDR3 is CASSLGGLAKNIQYF. For the CDR3, the DNA is TGTGCCAGCAGTTTAGGGGGGTTAGCCAAAAACATTCAGTACTTC.

This clone appeared a few times. The J gene is TRBJ2-1, the V gene TRBV11-1, with TRBD2 matching 10 bases. This CDR3 is built from 16 residues. Germline loops: CDR1 SGHAT, CDR2 FQDESV (reference sequence). Trimming took 4 bases from V and 5 from J; bases not matched to a gene: 8. The CDR3 DNA reads as TGTGCCAGCAGCTCGGACCTAGCGGGAGTAGACAATGAGCAGTTCTTC. Its protein is CASSSDLAGVDNEQFF.

This clone was seen only once. The chain joins TRBV6-4 to TRBJ2-2; 7 bases match TRBD2. Germline V gene sequence: CDR1 MRHNA, CDR2 SNTAGT. Trimming took 5 bases from V and 11 from J; bases not matched to a gene: 11. The CDR3 has 14 amino acids. The CDR3: CASSKGLAAGELFF. CDR3 DNA: TGTGCCAGCAGTAAGGGGCTAGCGGCTGGAGAGCTGTTTTTT.

The chain joins TRBV19 to TRBJ2-1; TRBD2 aligns across 11 bases. The germline V gene encodes CDR1 LNHDA and CDR2 SQIVND (reference sequence). Trimming removed 3 bases from V and 3 bases from J; junction bases left unmatched: 7. This CDR3 is built from 17 residues. The CDR3 protein is CASSITTSGTYYNEQFF. The CDR3 bases are TGTGCCAGTAGTATTACGACTAGCGGGACCTACTACAATGAGCAGTTCTTC.

This clone was found a few times. The chain carries TRBV28 and TRBJ1-1; 8 bases are a match to TRBD1. Germline V gene lookup returns CDR1 MDHEN and CDR2 SYDVKM. The ends lost 2 bases at V and 4 bases at J; junction bases unmatched: 6. CDR3 size: 15 residues. The CDR3 DNA sequence: TGTGCCAGCAGTTTAACAGGGGGATGGGGCACTGAAGCTTTCTTT. Protein sequence: CASSLTGGWGTEAFF.

The genes are TRBV30 and TRBJ2-7; 7 bases fit TRBD2. In germline, CDR1 is GTSNPN, CDR2 SVGIG (reference sequence). V shed 5 bases, J shed 4 bases, and the junction held 2 bases outside the gene matches. The CDR3 extends over 11 amino acids. The DNA of the CDR3 is TGTGCCTGGTCCGGGGGGTACGAGCAGTACTTC. Translation gives CAWSGGYEQYF. Supplemented by reference TRBV30 and TRBJ2-7, the full variable domain reads SQTIHQWPATLVQPVGSPLSLECTVEGTSNPNLYWYRQAAGRGLQLLFYSVGIGQISSEVPQNLSASRPQDRQFILSSKKLLLSDSGFYLCAWSGGYEQYFGPGTRLTVT.

The chain employs TRBV4-3 and TRBJ2-3, with 7 bases identical to TRBD1. Losses at the gene ends were 0 bases for V and 2 bases for J; bases not matched to a gene: 5. Germline-derived CDR1 and CDR2 are LGHNA and YSLEER. The CDR3 totals 16 residues. The CDR3 region is CASSQDGTDLTDTQYF. In DNA form, the CDR3 reads TGCGCCAGCAGCCAAGATGGGACAGACCTCACAGATACGCAGTATTTT.

In this sample, this clone turned up once. The V call is TRBV7-3, the J call TRBJ2-7; D uncertain. The V end was cut by 3 bases, the J end by 6 bases, with 12 bases between. The CDR3 runs 13 residues. The germline V gene has CDR1 SGHTA and CDR2 FQGTGA. CDR3 residues: CASSFGYITEQYF. As DNA, the CDR3 is TGTGCCAGCAGCTTTGGTTACATCACCGAGCAGTACTTC.

This chain links TRBV4-1 with TRBJ2-1, with TRBD2 matching over 14 bases. The J segment lost 7 bases and the V segment lost 7 bases, leaving 6 bases of the junction unmatched. Germline CDR1 is MGHRA and CDR2 is YSYEKL. The CDR3 consists of 15 residues. The CDR3 region is CASKGLAGVGNEQFF. The DNA for the CDR3 is TGCGCCAGCAAGGGACTAGCGGGAGTGGGGAATGAGCAGTTCTTC.

This clone was seen a single time. The chain uses TRBV15 and TRBJ1-1; D is uncertain. The V end was cut by 1 base, the J end by 1 base, with 13 bases between. Germline lookup yields CDR1 LNHNV and CDR2 YYDKDF (reference sequence). The CDR3 contains 16 residues. CDR3 loop: CATSRVERAPNTEAFF. The CDR3 DNA is TGTGCCACCAGCAGAGTGGAGAGGGCCCCGAACACTGAAGCTTTCTTT.

The chain carries TRBV7-9 and TRBJ2-7; D may be TRBD1 (6 bases). This CDR3 has 14 amino acids. The V end was cut by 4 bases, the J end by 5 bases, with 15 bases between. Germline loops: CDR1 SEHNR, CDR2 FQNEAQ (reference sequence). The CDR3 loop is CASSYQGLSDEQYF. The CDR3 nucleotides are TGTGCCAGCAGCTATCAGGGGCTGTCCGACGAGCAGTACTTC.

This chain links TRBV27 with TRBJ2-7; 9 bases map to TRBD1. The CDR3 is 14 amino acids. CDR1 and CDR2 from the germline V gene are MNHEY and SMNVEV (reference sequence). V dropped 5 bases and J dropped 2; count of bases not matched to a gene: 4. CDR3 sequence: CASSVDRGPYEQYF. The CDR3 nucleotides are TGTGCCAGCAGTGTGGACAGGGGTCCCTACGAGCAGTACTTC.

The chain's CDR3 is CAIGGTGNQPQHF. The CDR3 region has the DNA TGTGCCATCGGAGGGACAGGGAATCAGCCCCAGCATTTT. The chain employs TRBV10-3 and TRBJ1-5, with 9 bases that match TRBD1. Germline trimming cut 8 bases from V and 4 bases from J; bases unmatched to any gene: 3. The germline gives CDR1 ENHRY, CDR2 SYGVKD. The CDR3 totals 13 residues.

J is TRBJ1-5 and V is TRBV28; 9 bases line up with TRBD1. Per germline, CDR1 MDHEN and CDR2 SYDVKM. V gave up 7 bases and J gave up 3 bases; unmatched junction bases: 7. This CDR3 comprises 15 residues. The CDR3 sequence is CASTTTGGNNQPQHF. CDR3 coding DNA: TGTGCCAGCACGACGACAGGGGGGAACAATCAGCCCCAGCATTTT.

The V call is TRBV7-9, the J call TRBJ1-3, with a weak D call TRBD1 (5 bases). The CDR3 runs 14 residues. CDR1 and CDR2 from the germline V gene are SEHNR and FQNEAQ (reference sequence). V was pared by 4 bases and J by 4 bases, with 11 bases between. CDR3 nucleotide sequence: TGTGCCAGCAGCTACCAGGGTACCGGAAACACCATATATTTT. This gives the protein CASSYQGTGNTIYF. The complete variable domain, with remaining parts taken from reference TRBV7-9 and TRBJ1-3, reads DTGVSQNPRHKITKRGQNVTFRCDPISEHNRLYWYRQTLGQGPEFLTYFQNEAQLEKSRLLSDRFSAERPKGSFSTLEIQRTEQGDSAMYLCASSYQGTGNTIYFGEGSWLTVV.

The chain uses TRBV14 and TRBJ2-1; 8 bases match TRBD1. Germline V gene lookup returns CDR1 SGHDN and CDR2 FVKESK. J lost 0 bases, V lost 4 bases, and 2 bases had no gene match. The CDR3 contains 15 residues. The CDR3 coding sequence is TGTGCCAGCAGCCGAGACAGGGGCTCCTACAATGAGCAGTTCTTC. Protein: CASSRDRGSYNEQFF.

This clone turned up a few times. Other DNA sequences in the same sample also yield this CDR3. The chain carries TRBV18 and TRBJ2-1; a possible D gene is TRBD2 (6 bases). Germline assignment: CDR1 KGHSH and CDR2 LQKENI. Trimming left V 0 bases short and J 5 bases short, with 11 bases between. The CDR3 runs to 15 residues. CDR3: CASSPPASANNEQFF. The CDR3 DNA follows: TGTGCCAGCTCACCACCGGCTAGCGCCAACAATGAGCAGTTCTTC. Filled out from reference TRBV18 and TRBJ2-1, the complete variable domain reads NAGVMQNPRHLVRRRGQEARLRCSPMKGHSHVYWYRQLPEEGLKFMVYLQKENIIDESGMPKERFSAEFPKEGPSILRIQQVVRGDSAAYFCASSPPASANNEQFFGPGTRLTVL.

V usage is TRBV29-1 and J usage is TRBJ2-3; D is ambiguous. V was pared by 1 base and J by 2 bases, with 13 bases between. Germline V gene sequence: CDR1 SQVTM, CDR2 ANQGSEA. The CDR3 extends over 15 amino acids. The CDR3, as DNA: TGCAGCGTTGAAGGAGAACAGAGCTTCACAGATACGCAGTATTTT. This codes for CSVEGEQSFTDTQYF.

This clone was found a few times. The V gene is TRBV5-4, the J gene TRBJ2-7; D perhaps matches TRBD1 (5 bases). Per germline, CDR1 SGHNT and CDR2 YYREEE (reference sequence). The V end was cut by 4 bases, the J end by 3 bases, with 11 bases between. CDR3 length: 13 amino acids. The CDR3 region is CASSQDRNYEQYF. In DNA, the CDR3 is TGTGCCAGCAGCCAAGACAGAAACTACGAGCAGTACTTC.

The rearrangement links TRBV29-1 to TRBJ2-5, with a possible D match to TRBD2 (5 bases). V shed 2 bases and J shed 5 bases, with 9 bases lying between them. Germline assignment: CDR1 SQVTM and CDR2 ANQGSEA. This CDR3 is 12 amino acids long. DNA of the CDR3: TGCAGCGTTGAATGGGGAGTCGAGACCCAGTACTTC. Protein sequence: CSVEWGVETQYF.

The rearrangement uses TRBV11-1 and TRBJ2-5; D possibly corresponds to TRBD1 (5 bases). V was clipped by 5 bases and J by 1 base, with 11 bases between them. Germline values: CDR1 SGHAT, CDR2 FQDESV (reference sequence). The CDR3 is made up of 14 amino acids. The DNA for the CDR3 is TGTGCCAGCAGCACACCTAGGGGCCAAGAGACCCAGTACTTC. It yields the protein CASSTPRGQETQYF. The full variable domain, rest sourced from reference TRBV11-1 and TRBJ2-5, is EAEVAQSPRYKITEKSQAVAFWCDPISGHATLYWYRQILGQGPELLVQFQDESVVDDSQLPKDRFSAERLKGVDSTLKIQPAELGDSAMYLCASSTPRGQETQYFGPGTRLLVL.